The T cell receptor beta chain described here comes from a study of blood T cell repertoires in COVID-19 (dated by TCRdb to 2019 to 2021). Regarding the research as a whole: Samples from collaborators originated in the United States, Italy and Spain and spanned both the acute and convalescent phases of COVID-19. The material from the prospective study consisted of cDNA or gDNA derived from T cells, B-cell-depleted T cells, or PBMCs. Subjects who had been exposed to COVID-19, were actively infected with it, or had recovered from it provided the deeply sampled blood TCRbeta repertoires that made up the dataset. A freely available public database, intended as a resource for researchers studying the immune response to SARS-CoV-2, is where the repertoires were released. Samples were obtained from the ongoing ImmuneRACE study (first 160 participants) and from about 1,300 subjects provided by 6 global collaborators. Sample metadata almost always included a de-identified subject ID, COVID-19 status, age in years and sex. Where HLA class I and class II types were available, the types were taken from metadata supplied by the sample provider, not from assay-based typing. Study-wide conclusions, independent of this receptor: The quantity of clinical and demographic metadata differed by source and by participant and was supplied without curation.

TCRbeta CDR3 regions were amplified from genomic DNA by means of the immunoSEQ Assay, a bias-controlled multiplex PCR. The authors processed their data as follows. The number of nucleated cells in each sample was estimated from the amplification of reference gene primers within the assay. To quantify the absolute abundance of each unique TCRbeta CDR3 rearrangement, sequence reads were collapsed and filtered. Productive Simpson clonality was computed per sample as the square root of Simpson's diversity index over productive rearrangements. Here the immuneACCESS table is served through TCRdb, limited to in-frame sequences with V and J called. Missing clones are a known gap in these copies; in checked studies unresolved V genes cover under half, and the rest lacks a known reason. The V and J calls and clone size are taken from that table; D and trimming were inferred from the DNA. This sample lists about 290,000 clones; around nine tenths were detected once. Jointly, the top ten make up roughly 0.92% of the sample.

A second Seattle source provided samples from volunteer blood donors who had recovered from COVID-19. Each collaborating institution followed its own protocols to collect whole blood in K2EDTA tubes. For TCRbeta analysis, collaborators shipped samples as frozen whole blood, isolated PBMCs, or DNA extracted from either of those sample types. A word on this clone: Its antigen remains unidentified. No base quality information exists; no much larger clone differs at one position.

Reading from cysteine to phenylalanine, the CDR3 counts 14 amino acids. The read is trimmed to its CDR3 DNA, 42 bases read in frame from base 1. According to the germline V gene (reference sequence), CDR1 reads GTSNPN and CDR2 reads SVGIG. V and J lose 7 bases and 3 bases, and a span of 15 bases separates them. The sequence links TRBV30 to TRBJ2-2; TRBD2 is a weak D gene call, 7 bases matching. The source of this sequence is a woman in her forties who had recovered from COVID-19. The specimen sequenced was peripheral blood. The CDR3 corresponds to CALWTGGYTGELFF. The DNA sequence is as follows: TGTGCCTTATGGACGGGGGGCTACACCGGGGAGCTGTTTTTT.